This TCR beta chain was profiled in a study of PD-1 blockade in classical Hodgkin lymphoma. Study observations and caveats: Still unresolved is the cause of the repertoire differences, which may be disease activity or prior therapy. CD4+ TCR diversity, unlike CD8+, rose significantly by C4D1. Relapsed/refractory patients reportedly had lower baseline diversity than newly diagnosed patients.

Sequencing used immunoSEQ multiplex PCR; TCRdb keeps in-frame clones, though not all of them. The data show 100,000 to 120,000 clones, about 89% seen once. No patient escaped relapse after autologous stem cell transplantation, and brentuximab vedotin exposure varied. Notes on this clone: No antigen is known for it.

The sequence was collected from a human donor with classical Hodgkin lymphoma. Sample: peripheral blood mononuclear cells (PBMCs), taken before the second cycle of nivolumab.

CDR3 in DNA: TGTGCCAGCAGGAGTCAGGCTTACTCCTACGAGCAGTACTTC. Its protein is CASRSQAYSYEQYF. The chain recombines TRBV6-5 with TRBJ2-7; no definite D call. Trimming stripped 6 bases from V and 0 bases from J, with 12 bases between. The CDR3 is 14 amino acids. Germline-derived CDR1 and CDR2 are MNHEY and SVGAGI.